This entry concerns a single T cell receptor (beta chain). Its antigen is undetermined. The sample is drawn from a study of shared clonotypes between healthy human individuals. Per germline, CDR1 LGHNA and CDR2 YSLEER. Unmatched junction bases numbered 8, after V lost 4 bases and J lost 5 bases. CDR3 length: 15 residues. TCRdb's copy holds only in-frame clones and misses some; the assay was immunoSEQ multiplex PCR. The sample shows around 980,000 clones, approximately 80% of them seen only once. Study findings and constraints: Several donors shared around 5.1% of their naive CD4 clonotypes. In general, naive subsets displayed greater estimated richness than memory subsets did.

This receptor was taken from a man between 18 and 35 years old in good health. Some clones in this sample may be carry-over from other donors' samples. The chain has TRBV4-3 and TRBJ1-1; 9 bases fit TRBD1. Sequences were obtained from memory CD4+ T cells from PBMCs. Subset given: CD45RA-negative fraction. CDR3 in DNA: TGCGCCAGCAGCCCCCAACAGGGGGCGAGTACTGAAGCTTTCTTT. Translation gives CASSPQQGASTEAFF.